This T cell receptor beta chain emerged from a study of cytomegalovirus exposure and HLA in healthy donors. Points from the study as a whole: Reported performance of the classifier showed diagnosis of cytomegalovirus status with high specificity and sensitivity. In vitro work confirmed that a few CMV-associated chains recognize CMV antigens.

About this clone: Its antigen is not identified.

In the PCR, 60 Vbeta and 13 Jbeta primers were used. The data were produced by immunoSEQ multiplex PCR, yet TCRdb's version contains in-frame clones alone and is incomplete. The sample records some 200,000 clones, around 75% being singletons. This CDR3 has 13 amino acids. Germline-derived CDR1 and CDR2 are SGHTA and FQGTGA. The V end lost 2 bases, the J end lost 3 bases, and 5 bases lay between the germline ends. This receptor was taken from a woman under 40 in good health and CMV-seronegative. The sample consisted of PBMCs. The genes are TRBV7-3 and TRBJ1-5; D uncertain. CDR3 nucleotides: TGTGCCAGCAGCTTAGACTCCAATCAGCCCCAGCATTTT. It yields the protein CASSLDSNQPQHF. The complete variable domain, with remaining parts taken from reference TRBV7-3 and TRBJ1-5, reads GAGVSQTPSNKVTEKGKYVELRCDPISGHTALYWYRQSLGQGPEFLIYFQGTGAADDSGLPNDRFFAVRPEGSVSTLKIQRTERGDSAVYLCASSLDSNQPQHFGDGTRLSIL.